The 9 T cell receptor beta chains reported below all come from one sample, sequenced in a study of cytomegalovirus exposure and HLA in healthy donors (dated by TCRdb to 2017 to 2019). Library construction relied on the immunoSEQ multiplex PCR assay. The multiplex PCR relied on a mix of 60 forward primers for TCR Vbeta segments and 13 reverse primers for TCR Jbeta segments. TCRdb retrieved this table from immuneACCESS and kept in-frame rearrangements only. Not all clones are present; in checked studies, unresolved V genes account for under half, and no reason is known for the remainder. The sample data list a few hundred thousand clones, and approximately 80% of these were observed just once. The top ten constitute roughly 1.5% of the sample. The sample comprised PBMCs. These receptors originate from a girl aged 5-17 years in good health and CMV-seronegative.

This clone has more than one count but fewer than ten. The CDR3 DNA reads TGTGCCAGCAGCGAAGGGACTTTCTCCTACGAGCAGTACTTC. It yields the protein CASSEGTFSYEQYF. The rearrangement joins TRBV7-6 to TRBJ2-7; the D gene is possibly TRBD2 (6 bases). Germline-derived CDR1 and CDR2 are SGHVS and FNYEAQ. Deletions cut 5 bases from V and 0 bases from J, with 11 bases between. This CDR3 contains 14 residues.

The genes are TRBV9 and TRBJ2-7; D is perhaps TRBD1 (6 bases). The CDR3 covers 16 residues. The germline V gene has CDR1 SGDLS and CDR2 YYNGEE. The germline V and J ends were trimmed by 4 bases and 7 bases, with 24 bases remaining between them. The CDR3 nucleotides read TGTGCCAGCAGCCCACGAGGGGACACAAATCTAGGAGAGCAGTACTTC. It codes for CASSPRGDTNLGEQYF.

This clone occurred a few times. CDR3 protein: CASSSAGHSGANVLTF. The CDR3 DNA is TGTGCCAGTAGTTCCGCGGGGCACTCTGGGGCCAACGTCCTGACTTTC. J is TRBJ2-6 and V is TRBV19; tentatively, D is TRBD2 (6 bases). The CDR3 covers 16 residues. Germline lookup yields CDR1 LNHDA and CDR2 SQIVND (reference sequence). Trimming pared 5 bases from V and 0 bases from J, leaving 11 bases between.

The rearrangement links TRBV12-5 to TRBJ1-4; 8 bases line up with TRBD1. With 2 bases clipped from V and 5 bases from J, the junction kept 10 bases outside the gene matches. The germline gives CDR1 LGHNT, CDR2 FRNRAP. The CDR3 runs 17 residues. CDR3 amino acids: CASGLLLDRGKNEKLFF. The CDR3 DNA sequence: TGTGCTAGTGGTTTGTTGCTAGACAGGGGTAAGAATGAAAAACTGTTTTTT.

The sample holds a few counts of this clone. V usage is TRBV5-1 and J usage is TRBJ1-1; D unresolved. This CDR3 comprises 15 residues. The V gene lost 4 bases and the J gene lost 5 bases, with 18 bases spanning the gap. Germline CDR1 and CDR2: SGHRS and YFSETQ. The CDR3 region is CASSPSPWSRTEAFF. CDR3 sequence (DNA): TGCGCCAGCAGCCCGTCCCCTTGGAGTCGGACTGAAGCTTTCTTT.

The J gene is TRBJ1-3, the V gene TRBV6-5; D unresolved. Germline-derived CDR1 and CDR2 are MNHEY and SVGAGI. Trimming cost V 5 bases and J 4 bases, with 12 bases left between them. There are 14 residues in the CDR3. CDR3 residues: CASSPRTGGNTIYF. The CDR3 nucleotides are TGTGCCAGCAGTCCCAGGACGGGGGGAAACACCATATATTTT.

This clone has more than one count but fewer than ten. The V gene is TRBV7-3, the J gene TRBJ2-3, with a tentative D call TRBD2 (5 bases). Germline CDR1 reads SGHTA; CDR2 reads FQGTGA. The CDR3 loop spans 13 amino acids. V lost 5 bases and J lost 4, with 10 bases in between. In DNA, the CDR3 is TGTGCCAGCAGCGAGGGTAGGGCAGATACGCAGTATTTT. This translates into CASSEGRADTQYF.

This chain links TRBV6-5 with TRBJ1-4, with a weak D call TRBD1 (6 bases). Germline lookup yields CDR1 MNHEY and CDR2 SVGAGI. V shed 7 bases and J shed 7 bases, with 16 bases lying between them. This CDR3 region has 14 residues. The CDR3: CASKRGGRGEKLFF. The CDR3, as DNA: TGTGCCAGCAAGCGGGGGGGGCGAGGTGAAAAACTGTTTTTT.

Concerning this clone itself: Mismatch with germline at one junction end may stem from a read error. The chain couples TRBV5-6 to TRBJ2-2, with 11 bases identical to TRBD2. The germline CDR1 and CDR2 sequences are SGHDT and YYEEEE. The CDR3 covers 16 residues. CDR3 loop: CASSSLAGGVTGELLF. In DNA form, the CDR3 reads TGTGCCAGCAGCTCCTTAGCGGGAGGGGTTACCGGGGAGCTGCTTTTT.